These T cell receptor beta chains were read from a single sample in a study of CD4 T cells in relation to SARS-CoV-2 and coronaviruses. The protocol was immunoSEQ multiplex PCR, while the TCRdb copy is restricted to in-frame clones and leaves out a portion. The sample holds roughly 18,000 clones, about 72% seen once. The antigens these receptors bind are not known. The sequenced sample was CD4+ T cells from PBMCs, cultured in vitro. These receptors all come from a human donor in good health. The CDR3 runs from the conserved cysteine through the conserved F or W. A D gene is named only where the DNA matches it firmly. Size tells how often a clone was seen (once, few, many) or the class of an expanded clone, and some rows leave it out.

CDR3 length	clone size	D gene	V gene	J gene	CDR3 DNA	CDR3 protein
12	NA	NA	TRBV7-8	TRBJ2-7	TGTGCCAGCAGCTTCCTCTCCTACGAGCAGTACTTC	CASSFLSYEQYF
15	NA	NA	TRBV19	TRBJ2-2	TGTGCCAGTAGTACCCCGGGCCTGAACACCGGGGAGCTGTTTTTT	CASSTPGLNTGELFF
17	NA	TRBD1	TRBV5-1	TRBJ1-1	TGCGCCAGCAGCTTGGCCGGGACAGGGAGAGAGGTGACTGAAGCTTTCTTT	CASSLAGTGREVTEAFF
15	few	TRBD1	TRBV14	TRBJ2-7	TGTGCCAGCAGTCAACTAGGACAGGAGGCCTACGAGCAGTACTTC	CASSQLGQEAYEQYF
16	NA	TRBD1	TRBV24-1	TRBJ2-7	TGTGCCACCAGTATATCCGGGACAGGAGGGATCCACGAGCAGTACTTC	CATSISGTGGIHEQYF
15	NA	TRBD2	TRBV7-2	TRBJ2-1	TGTGCCAGCAGCTATAGCGGGAGCTCTAACAATGAGCAGTTCTTC	CASSYSGSSNNEQFF
15	few	TRBD2	TRBV7-3	TRBJ2-1	TGTGCCAGCAGCTTAATAGCGGGAGATCAAAATGAGCAGTTCTTC	CASSLIAGDQNEQFF
14	few	NA	TRBV18	TRBJ2-1	TGTGCCAGCTCACCACCAGGACTCTACAATGAGCAGTTCTTC	CASSPPGLYNEQFF
14	NA	NA	TRBV19	TRBJ1-1	TGTGCCAGTAGTATAGATCACGTGAACACTGAAGCTTTCTTT	CASSIDHVNTEAFF
12	NA	NA	TRBV19	TRBJ2-1	TGTGCCAGTATAGGCGAGGGGCTTGAGCAGTTCTTC	CASIGEGLEQFF
15	NA	NA	TRBV7-9	TRBJ2-2	TGTGCCAGCAGGCGGGATCGGTCGAACACCGGGGAGCTGTTTTTT	CASRRDRSNTGELFF
18	NA	NA	TRBV3-1/TRBV3-2	TRBJ2-5	TGTGCCAGCAGCCCCCAAAGGTCCGGCCGACAGGACCGAGGGACCCAGTACTTC	CASSPQRSGRQDRGTQYF
13	NA	NA	TRBV30	TRBJ2-3	TGTGCCTGGAGTCTTCCAGGACCAGATACGCAGTATTTT	CAWSLPGPDTQYF
15	few	NA	TRBV30	TRBJ2-3	TGTGCCTGGAGTGTCCCCAGGGGCTACACAGATACGCAGTATTTT	CAWSVPRGYTDTQYF
15	NA	TRBD1	TRBV19	TRBJ1-1	TGTGCCAGTAGTATCATAGAGGGGGCGAACACTGAAGCTTTCTTT	CASSIIEGANTEAFF
16	few	TRBD1	TRBV30	TRBJ1-2	TGTGCCTGGTTTCCGGGACAGGGGGCCATCAACTATGGCTACACCTTC	CAWFPGQGAINYGYTF
19	NA	NA	TRBV18	TRBJ1-1	TGTGCCAGCTCACCGTCGGGAGGGCCGAAAATCAACCATAACACTGAAGCTTTCTTT	CASSPSGGPKINHNTEAFF
14	NA	NA	TRBV6-6	TRBJ2-3	TGTGCCAGCAGTTACTCTGAGGGTGGGGATACGCAGTATTTT	CASSYSEGGDTQYF
15	NA	NA	TRBV11-3	TRBJ2-1	TGTGCCAGCAGCCCGCGAGGAGGACCTTTTAATGAGCAGTTCTTC	CASSPRGGPFNEQFF
13	NA	NA	TRBV5-4	TRBJ2-5	TGTGCCAGCAGCTTTAAGGGTCGGGAGACCCAGTACTTC	CASSFKGRETQYF
15	NA	TRBD2	TRBV27	TRBJ2-1	TGTGCCAGCAGTCCAACTAGCGAGGGATACAATGAGCAGTTCTTC	CASSPTSEGYNEQFF
13	NA	NA	TRBV7-2	TRBJ2-5	TGTGCCAGCAGCCGGGACCACGGAGGGACCCAGTACTTC	CASSRDHGGTQYF
11	NA	NA	TRBV27	TRBJ2-3	TGTGCCAGCGGTTCGGTTCAGTTCCAGTATTTT	CASGSVQFQYF
14	NA	NA	TRBV5-6	TRBJ2-2	TGTGCCAGCAGCTTGGCAGGGTACACCGGGGAGCTGTTTTTT	CASSLAGYTGELFF
14	few	NA	TRBV14	TRBJ1-2	TGTGCCAGCAGTCCCCTTGGGGGGCCATCGAGCTACACCTTC	CASSPLGGPSSYTF
13	NA	TRBD1	TRBV29-1	TRBJ2-7	TGCAGCGTTGTTGGGACAGAAAAGTACGAGCAGTACTTC	CSVVGTEKYEQYF
16	NA	TRBD1	TRBV5-4	TRBJ2-7	TGTGCCAGCAGCCCCGGGACAGGGGGCCGAAGCTACGAGCAGTACTTC	CASSPGTGGRSYEQYF
16	NA	NA	TRBV24-1	TRBJ2-1	TGTGCCACCAGTGAACAAGGGGGGAGCTCCTACAATGAGCAGTTCTTC	CATSEQGGSSYNEQFF
14	NA	TRBD1	TRBV10-3	TRBJ2-7	TGTGCCATCAACCGGGACAGGGGCGAAGGCGAGCAGTACTTC	CAINRDRGEGEQYF
14	NA	NA	TRBV4-1	TRBJ1-1	TGCGCCAGCAGCGGCATTTTGAGGAACACTGAAGCTTTCTTT	CASSGILRNTEAFF
14	NA	NA	TRBV21-1	TRBJ2-3	TGTGCCAGCAGCAAGGAGGGAGACCCAGATACGCAGTATTTT	CASSKEGDPDTQYF
14	NA	NA	TRBV28	TRBJ1-1	TGTGCCAGCAGTTTATTAGATCTGAACACTGAAGCTTTCTTT	CASSLLDLNTEAFF
15	NA	TRBD1	TRBV7-7	TRBJ1-4	TGTGCCAGCAGCTTATCAGGGGGCGAAGGTGAAAAACTGTTTTTT	CASSLSGGEGEKLFF
16	few	NA	TRBV2	TRBJ1-5	TGTGCCAGCAGTTCCGGGCCGTCACCGAGCAATCAGCCCCAGCATTTT	CASSSGPSPSNQPQHF
16	NA	TRBD1	TRBV6-5	TRBJ2-7	TGTGCCAGCAGTTCAGCTAGGGGGACAGTTACCTACGAGCAGTACTTC	CASSSARGTVTYEQYF
14	once	TRBD1	TRBV5-1	TRBJ1-1	TGCGCCAGCAGCTCGGGGACAGCGAACACTGAAGCTTTCTTT	CASSSGTANTEAFF
13	NA	NA	TRBV5-5	TRBJ1-3	TGTGCCAGCAGCCCGTCGGGCGGAAACACCATATATTTT	CASSPSGGNTIYF
15	once	NA	TRBV6-4	TRBJ2-2	TGTGCCAGCAGTAGAAGCGGAACGAACACCGGGGAGCTGTTTTTT	CASSRSGTNTGELFF
15	NA	TRBD2	TRBV5-1	TRBJ2-5	TGCGCCAGCAGCTCCGCGGGAGAGTACCAAGAGACCCAGTACTTC	CASSSAGEYQETQYF
14	few	NA	TRBV19	TRBJ1-5	TGTGCCAGTAGTGGGGGGGTTTTCGATCAGCCCCAGCATTTT	CASSGGVFDQPQHF
14	NA	NA	TRBV3-1/TRBV3-2	TRBJ2-3	TGTGCCAGCAGCCAAGGTTACCGCACAGATACGCAGTATTTT	CASSQGYRTDTQYF